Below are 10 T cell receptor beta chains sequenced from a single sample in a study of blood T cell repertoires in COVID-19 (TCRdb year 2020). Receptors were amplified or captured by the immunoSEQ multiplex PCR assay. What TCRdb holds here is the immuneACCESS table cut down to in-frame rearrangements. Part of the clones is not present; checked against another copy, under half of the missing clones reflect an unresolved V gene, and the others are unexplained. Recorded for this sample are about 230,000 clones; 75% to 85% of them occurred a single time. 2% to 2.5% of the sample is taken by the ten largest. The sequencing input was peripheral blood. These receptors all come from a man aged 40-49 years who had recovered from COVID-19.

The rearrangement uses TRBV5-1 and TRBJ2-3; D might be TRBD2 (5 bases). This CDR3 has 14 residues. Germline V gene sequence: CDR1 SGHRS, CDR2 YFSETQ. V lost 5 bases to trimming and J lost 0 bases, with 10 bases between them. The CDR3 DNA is TGCGCCAGCAGAGGCCCGGGGAGCACAGATACGCAGTATTTT. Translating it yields CASRGPGSTDTQYF.

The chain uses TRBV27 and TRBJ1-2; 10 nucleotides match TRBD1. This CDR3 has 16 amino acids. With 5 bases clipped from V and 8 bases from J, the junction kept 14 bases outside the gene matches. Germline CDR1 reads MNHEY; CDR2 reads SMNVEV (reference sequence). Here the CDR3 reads CASSKIKAGTGEGYTF. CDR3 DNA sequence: TGTGCCAGCAGTAAAATAAAGGCCGGGACAGGGGAAGGCTACACCTTC.

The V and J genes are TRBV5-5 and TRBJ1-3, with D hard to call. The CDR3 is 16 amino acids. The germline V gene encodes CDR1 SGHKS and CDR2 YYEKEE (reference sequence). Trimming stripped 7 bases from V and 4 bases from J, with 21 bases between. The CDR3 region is CASGYRLPASGNTIYF. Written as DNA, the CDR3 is TGTGCCAGCGGTTACCGACTCCCCGCCAGCGGAAACACCATATATTTT. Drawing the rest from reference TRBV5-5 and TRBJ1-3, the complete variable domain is DAGVTQSPTHLIKTRGQQVTLRCSPISGHKSVSWYQQVLGQGPQFIFQYYEKEERGRGNFPDRFSARQFPNYSSELNVNALLLGDSALYLCASGYRLPASGNTIYFGEGSWLTVV.

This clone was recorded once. CDR3 region: CASSLGEPTVAGLYGYTF. CDR3 DNA: TGCGCCAGCAGCTTGGGGGAACCTACAGTGGCGGGGCTCTATGGCTACACCTTC. The V call is TRBV5-1, the J call TRBJ1-2, with a possible D match to TRBD1 (5 bases). The CDR3 spans 18 residues. Germline CDR1 reads SGHRS; CDR2 reads YFSETQ. V was pared by 0 bases and J by 4 bases, with 22 bases between.

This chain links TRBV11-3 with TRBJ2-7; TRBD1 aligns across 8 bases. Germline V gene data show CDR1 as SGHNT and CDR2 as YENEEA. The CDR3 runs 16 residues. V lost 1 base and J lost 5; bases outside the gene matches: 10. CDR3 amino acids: CASSLAWGTGPHEQYF. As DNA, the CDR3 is TGTGCCAGCAGCTTAGCTTGGGGGACAGGACCCCACGAGCAGTACTTC.

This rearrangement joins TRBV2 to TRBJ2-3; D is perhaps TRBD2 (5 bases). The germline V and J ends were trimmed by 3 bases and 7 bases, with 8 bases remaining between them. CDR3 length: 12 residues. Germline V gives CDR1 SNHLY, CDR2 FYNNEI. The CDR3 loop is CASSERVNTQYF. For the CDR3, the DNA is TGTGCCAGCAGTGAGCGGGTGAATACGCAGTATTTT.

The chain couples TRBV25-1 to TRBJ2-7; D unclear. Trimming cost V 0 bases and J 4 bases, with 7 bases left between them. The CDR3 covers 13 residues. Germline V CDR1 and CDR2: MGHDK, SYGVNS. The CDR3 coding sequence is TGTGCCAGCAGTGAATACGGTAGTTACGAGCAGTACTTC. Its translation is CASSEYGSYEQYF.

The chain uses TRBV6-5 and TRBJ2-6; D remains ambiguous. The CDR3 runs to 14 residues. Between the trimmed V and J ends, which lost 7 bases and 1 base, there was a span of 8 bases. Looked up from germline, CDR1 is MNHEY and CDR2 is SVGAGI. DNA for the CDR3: TGTGCCAGCATTTATAGTTCTGGGGCCAACGTCCTGACTTTC. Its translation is CASIYSSGANVLTF.

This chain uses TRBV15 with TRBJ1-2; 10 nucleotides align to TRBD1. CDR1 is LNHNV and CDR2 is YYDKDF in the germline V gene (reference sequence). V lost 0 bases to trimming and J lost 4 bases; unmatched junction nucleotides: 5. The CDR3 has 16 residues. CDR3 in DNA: TGTGCCACCAGCAGAGATGTGCGGGACAGGGGCTATGGCTACACCTTC. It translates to CATSRDVRDRGYGYTF.

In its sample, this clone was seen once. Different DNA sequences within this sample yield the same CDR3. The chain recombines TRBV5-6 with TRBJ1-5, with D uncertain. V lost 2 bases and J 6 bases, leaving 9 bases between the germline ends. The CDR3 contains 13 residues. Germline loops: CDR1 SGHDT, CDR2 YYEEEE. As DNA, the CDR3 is TGTGCCAGCAGCTTCGGGGTTGGTCAGCCCCAGCATTTT. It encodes CASSFGVGQPQHF.